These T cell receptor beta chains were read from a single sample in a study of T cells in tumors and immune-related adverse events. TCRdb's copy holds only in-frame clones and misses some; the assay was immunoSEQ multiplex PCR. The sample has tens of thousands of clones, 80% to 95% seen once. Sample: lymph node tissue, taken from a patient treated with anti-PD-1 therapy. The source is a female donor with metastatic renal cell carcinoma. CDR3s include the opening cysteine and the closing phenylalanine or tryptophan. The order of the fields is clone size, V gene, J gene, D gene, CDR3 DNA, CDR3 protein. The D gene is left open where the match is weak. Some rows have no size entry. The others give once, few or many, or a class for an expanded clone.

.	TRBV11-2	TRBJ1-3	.	TGTGCCAGCAGCTTAGATCCCTCCAGGGGCTCTGGAAACACCATATATTTT	CASSLDPSRGSGNTIYF
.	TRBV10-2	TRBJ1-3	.	TGCGCCAGCAGTGAGAACAGTTGGTCTGGAAACACCATATATTTT	CASSENSWSGNTIYF
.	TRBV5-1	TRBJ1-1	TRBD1	TGCGCCAGCAGCCCAGGGACAGGGAGGGTTAGGACTGAAGCTTTCTTT	CASSPGTGRVRTEAFF
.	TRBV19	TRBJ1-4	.	TGTGCCAGTAGTATATCCGGTTTGGGAAAACTGTTTTTT	CASSISGLGKLFF
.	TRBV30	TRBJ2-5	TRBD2	TGTGCCTGGAGTGGCCGGACTAGCGGGGCTCAAGAGACCCAGTACTTC	CAWSGRTSGAQETQYF
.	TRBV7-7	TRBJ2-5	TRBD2	TGTGCTAGCAGCTCCGGACTAGCGGAAGAGACCCAGTACTTC	CASSSGLAEETQYF
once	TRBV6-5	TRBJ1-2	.	TGTGCCAGCAGGCAAATGGGGTATGGCTACACCTTC	CASRQMGYGYTF
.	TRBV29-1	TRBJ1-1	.	TGCAGCGTTGAAGATGTTGGGGGGTTTTCAGTTTCTGAAGCTTTCTTT	CSVEDVGGFSVSEAFF
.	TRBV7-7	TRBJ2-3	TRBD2	TGTGCCAGCAGCTCCGGACTAGCGCGCACAGATACGCAGTATTTT	CASSSGLARTDTQYF
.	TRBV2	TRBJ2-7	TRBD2	TGTGCCAGCAGGACTAGCGGGAGCATCAGAGGGTCCTACGAGCAGTACTTC	CASRTSGSIRGSYEQYF
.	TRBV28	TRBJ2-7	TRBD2	TGTGCCAGCAACAAACAGATCCCCACTAGCGGGAGTGTCCACGAGCAGTACTTC	CASNKQIPTSGSVHEQYF
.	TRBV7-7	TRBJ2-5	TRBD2	TGTGCCAGCAGCTTAGGGACTAGCGGGGGTCAGACCCAGTACTTC	CASSLGTSGGQTQYF
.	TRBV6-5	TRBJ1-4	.	TGTGCCAGCAGTTACGAGAGGAGGGGCAAACTGTTTTTT	CASSYERRGKLFF
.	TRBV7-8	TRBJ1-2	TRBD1	TGTGCCAGCAGCTTAGCCGGGACAGGGGTTCGGGGTGGCTACACCTTC	CASSLAGTGVRGGYTF
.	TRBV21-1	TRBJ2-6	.	TGTGCCAGAACTACAGGGGACGGACTAGCGGGAGAGCCCCCTGGGGCCAACGTCCTGACTTTC	CARTTGDGLAGEPPGANVLTF
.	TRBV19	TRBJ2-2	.	TGTGCCAGTGGCGGGACTTTCGGCGGAGGGGAGCTGTTTTTT	CASGGTFGGGELFF
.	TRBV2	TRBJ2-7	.	TGTGCCAGCAGTGGTGAGTTCTTCGAGCAGTACTTC	CASSGEFFEQYF
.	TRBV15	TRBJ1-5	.	TGTGCCACCAGCAGCAGCCAAAGCAATCAGCCCCAGCATTTT	CATSSSQSNQPQHF
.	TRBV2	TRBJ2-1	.	TGTGCCAGCAGCCCAAGCCCTAATGAGCAGTTCTTC	CASSPSPNEQFF
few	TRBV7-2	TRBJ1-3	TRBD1	TGTGCCAGCAGCTCCGGGACAGTTGGAAACACCATATATTTT	CASSSGTVGNTIYF
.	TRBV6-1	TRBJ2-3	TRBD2	TGTGCCAGCAGGGGACTAGCATACACAGATACGCAGTATTTT	CASRGLAYTDTQYF
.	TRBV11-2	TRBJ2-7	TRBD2	TGTGCCAGCCAGCGGGAGGCCCTCTCCTACGAGCAGTACTTC	CASQREALSYEQYF
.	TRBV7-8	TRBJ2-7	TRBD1	TGTGCCAGCAGCAAGTTGGGACAGGACGCGGCCTACGAGCAGTACTTC	CASSKLGQDAAYEQYF
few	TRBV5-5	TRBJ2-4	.	TGTGCCAGCGGGGAAACCAAAAACATTCAGTACTTC	CASGETKNIQYF
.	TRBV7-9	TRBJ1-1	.	TGTGCCAGCAGCGTCCCGGTGACGAACACTGAAGCTTTCTTT	CASSVPVTNTEAFF
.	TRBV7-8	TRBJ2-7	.	TGTGCCAGCAGCTTAGGGCCCCTTTACGAGCAGTACTTC	CASSLGPLYEQYF
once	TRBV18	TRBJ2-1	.	TGTGCCAGCTCACCACCTAGCGGTTTAGGCTACAATGAGCAGTTCTTC	CASSPPSGLGYNEQFF
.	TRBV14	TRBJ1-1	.	TGTGCCAGCAGCTCCGGGTGGGCTGAAGCTTTCTTT	CASSSGWAEAFF
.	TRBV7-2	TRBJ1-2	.	TGTGCCAGCAGCTTTTGGGGGGCGGATGGCTACACCTTC	CASSFWGADGYTF
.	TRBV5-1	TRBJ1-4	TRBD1	TGCGCCAGCAGCCAGGCAGGACAGGTAAAGAATGAAAAACTGTTTTTT	CASSQAGQVKNEKLFF
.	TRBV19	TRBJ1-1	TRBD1	TGTGCCAGTAGTATCTTGCTTAGGGGGCCAGCTTTCTTT	CASSILLRGPAFF
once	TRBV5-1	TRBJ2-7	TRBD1	TGCGCCAGCAGCTCCCAGGGGGACGAGCAGTACTTC	CASSSQGDEQYF
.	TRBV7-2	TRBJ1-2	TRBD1	TGTGCCAGCAGCTTAGCACAGGGGATCAATGGCTACACCTTC	CASSLAQGINGYTF
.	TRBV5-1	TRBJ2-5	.	TGCGCCAGCAGCTTGACGGCAGGTCAAGAGACCCAGTACTTC	CASSLTAGQETQYF
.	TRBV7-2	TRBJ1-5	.	TGTGCCAGCAGCTTAGATCCGCGTAGCAATCAGCCCCAGCATTTT	CASSLDPRSNQPQHF
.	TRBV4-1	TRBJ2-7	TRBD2	TGCGCCAGCAGCCAAGAGGGTACTAGCGGGAGTATCTACGAGCAGTACTTC	CASSQEGTSGSIYEQYF
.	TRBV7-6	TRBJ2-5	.	TGTGCCAGCCGGCAAGGAGAGACCCAGTACTTC	CASRQGETQYF
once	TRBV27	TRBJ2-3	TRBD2	TGTGCCAGCAGTTTCAAGCGGGGCGCAGATACGCAGTATTTT	CASSFKRGADTQYF
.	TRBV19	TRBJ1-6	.	TGTGCCAGTAGTATAGAACAGGGAGGGACACCCCTCCACTTT	CASSIEQGGTPLHF
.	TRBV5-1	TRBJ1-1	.	TGCGCCAGCAGCGAGGGCGGCTCTACAGCTTTCTTT	CASSEGGSTAFF
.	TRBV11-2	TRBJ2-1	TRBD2	TGTGCCAGCAGCTTACAACTAGCGGGAGGAAATGAGCAGTTCTTC	CASSLQLAGGNEQFF
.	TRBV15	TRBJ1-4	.	TGTGCCACCAGCAGAGATACGATAGGAGGGTCCGACGAAAAACTGTTTTTT	CATSRDTIGGSDEKLFF
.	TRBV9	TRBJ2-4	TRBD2	TGTGCCAGCAGTGGGGAGGGAGCCAAAAACATTCAGTACTTC	CASSGEGAKNIQYF
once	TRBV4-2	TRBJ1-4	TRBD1	TGTGCCAGCAGCCAGCGGGACAGGGGAACTAATGAAAAACTGTTTTTT	CASSQRDRGTNEKLFF
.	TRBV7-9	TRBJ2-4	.	TGTGCCAGCAGCTGGGACGACATTCAGTACTTC	CASSWDDIQYF
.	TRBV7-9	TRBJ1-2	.	TGTGCCAGCAGCCTCGAAACCAACTATGGCTACACCTTC	CASSLETNYGYTF
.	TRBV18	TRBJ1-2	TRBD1	TGTGCCAGCGCTCCAGGGACCGGGACAGGGGCAAGCTACACCTTC	CASAPGTGTGASYTF
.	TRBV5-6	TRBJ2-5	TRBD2	TGTGCCAGCAGCTTGCTTAGCGGGGGAGGTGGAGAGACCCAGTACTTC	CASSLLSGGGGETQYF